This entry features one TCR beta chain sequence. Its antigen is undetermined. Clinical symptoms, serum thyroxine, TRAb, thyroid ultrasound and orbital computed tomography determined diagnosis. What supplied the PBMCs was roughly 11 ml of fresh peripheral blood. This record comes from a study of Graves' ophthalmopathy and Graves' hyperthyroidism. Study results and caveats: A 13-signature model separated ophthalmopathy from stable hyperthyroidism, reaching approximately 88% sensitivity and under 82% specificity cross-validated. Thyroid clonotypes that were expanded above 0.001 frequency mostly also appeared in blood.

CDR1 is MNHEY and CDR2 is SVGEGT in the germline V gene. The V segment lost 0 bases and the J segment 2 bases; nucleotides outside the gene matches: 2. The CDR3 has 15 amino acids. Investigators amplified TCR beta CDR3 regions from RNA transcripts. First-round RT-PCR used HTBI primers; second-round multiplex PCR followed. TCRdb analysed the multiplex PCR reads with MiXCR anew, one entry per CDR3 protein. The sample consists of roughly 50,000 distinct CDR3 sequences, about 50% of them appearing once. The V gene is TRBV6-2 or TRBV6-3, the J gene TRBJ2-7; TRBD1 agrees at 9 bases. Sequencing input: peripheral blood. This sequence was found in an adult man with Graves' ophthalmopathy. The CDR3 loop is CASSYSGQGAYEQYF. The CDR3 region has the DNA TGTGCCAGCAGTTACTCGGGACAGGGAGCCTACGAGCAGTACTTC.